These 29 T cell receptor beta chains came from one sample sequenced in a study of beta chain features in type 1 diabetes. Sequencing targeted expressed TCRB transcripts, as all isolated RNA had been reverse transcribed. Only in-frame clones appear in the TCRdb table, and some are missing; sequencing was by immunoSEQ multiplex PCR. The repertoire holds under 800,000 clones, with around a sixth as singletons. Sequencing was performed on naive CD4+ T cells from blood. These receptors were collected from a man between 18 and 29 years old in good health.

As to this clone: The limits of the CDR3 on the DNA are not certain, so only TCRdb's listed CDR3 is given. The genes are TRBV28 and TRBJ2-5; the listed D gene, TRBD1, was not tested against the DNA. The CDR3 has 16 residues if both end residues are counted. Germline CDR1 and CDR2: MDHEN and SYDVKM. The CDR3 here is CASSFGPGTGSYEQYF.

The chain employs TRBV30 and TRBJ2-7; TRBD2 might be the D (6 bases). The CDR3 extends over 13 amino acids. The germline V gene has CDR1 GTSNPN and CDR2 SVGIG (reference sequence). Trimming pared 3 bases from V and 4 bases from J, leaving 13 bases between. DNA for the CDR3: TGTGCCTGGAGGAGTACTGGGGGGTACGAGCAGTACTTC. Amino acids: CAWRSTGGYEQYF. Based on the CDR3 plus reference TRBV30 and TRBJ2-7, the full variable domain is SQTIHQWPATLVQPVGSPLSLECTVEGTSNPNLYWYRQAAGRGLQLLFYSVGIGQISSEVPQNLSASRPQDRQFILSSKKLLLSDSGFYLCAWRSTGGYEQYFGPGTRLTVT.

CDR3 DNA: TGTGCCAGCAGCTTCCGAATAGGGGGCGGAAGCACAGATACGCAGTATTTT. It specifies CASSFRIGGGSTDTQYF. V and J are TRBV5-4 and TRBJ2-3; 7 bases fit TRBD1. Per the germline V gene, CDR1 is SGHNT and CDR2 is YYREEE (reference sequence). The CDR3 is made up of 17 amino acids. V lost 2 bases, J lost 0 bases, and 9 bases stayed unmatched.

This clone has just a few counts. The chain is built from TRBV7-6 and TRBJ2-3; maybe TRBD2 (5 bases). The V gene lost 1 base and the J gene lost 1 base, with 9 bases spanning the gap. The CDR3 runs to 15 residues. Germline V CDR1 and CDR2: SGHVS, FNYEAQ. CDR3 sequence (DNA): TGTGCCAGCAGCTTAGGAGGGTGGGGCACAGATACGCAGTATTTT. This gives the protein CASSLGGWGTDTQYF.

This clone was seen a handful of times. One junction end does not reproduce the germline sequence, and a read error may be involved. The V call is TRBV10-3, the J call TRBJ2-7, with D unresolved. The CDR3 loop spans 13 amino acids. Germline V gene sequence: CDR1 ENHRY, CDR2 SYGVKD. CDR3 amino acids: CASSWGSSYEQYF. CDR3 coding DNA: TGTGCCAGCAGTTGGGGATCCAGCTACGAGCAGTACTTC.

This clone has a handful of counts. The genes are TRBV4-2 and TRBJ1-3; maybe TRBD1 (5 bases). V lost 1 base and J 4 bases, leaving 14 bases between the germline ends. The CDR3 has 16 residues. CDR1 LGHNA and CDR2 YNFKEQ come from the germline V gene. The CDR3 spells CASSQVIRGRGNTIYF. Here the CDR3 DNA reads TGTGCCAGCAGCCAAGTAATAAGGGGCCGGGGAAACACCATATATTTT.

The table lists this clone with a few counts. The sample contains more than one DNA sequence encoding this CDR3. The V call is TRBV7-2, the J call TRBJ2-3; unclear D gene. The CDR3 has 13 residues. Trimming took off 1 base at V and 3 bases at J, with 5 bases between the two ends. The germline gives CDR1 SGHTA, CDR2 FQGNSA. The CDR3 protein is CASSLGKTDTQYF. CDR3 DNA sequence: TGTGCCAGCAGCTTAGGGAAAACAGATACGCAGTATTTT.

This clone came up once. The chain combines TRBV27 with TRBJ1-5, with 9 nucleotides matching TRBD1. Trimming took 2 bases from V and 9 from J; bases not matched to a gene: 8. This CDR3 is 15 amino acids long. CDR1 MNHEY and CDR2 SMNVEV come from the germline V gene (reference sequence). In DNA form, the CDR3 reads TGTGCCAGCAGTTTAGGGACAGGGCAAAGAGGGCCCCAGCATTTT. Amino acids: CASSLGTGQRGPQHF.

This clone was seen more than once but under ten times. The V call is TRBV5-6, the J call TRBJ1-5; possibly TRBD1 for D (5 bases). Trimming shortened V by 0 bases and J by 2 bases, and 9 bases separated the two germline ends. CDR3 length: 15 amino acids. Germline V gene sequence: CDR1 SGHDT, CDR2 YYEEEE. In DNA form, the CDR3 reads TGTGCCAGCAGCTTGGCAGGGAATGGCAATCAGCCCCAGCATTTT. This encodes CASSLAGNGNQPQHF.

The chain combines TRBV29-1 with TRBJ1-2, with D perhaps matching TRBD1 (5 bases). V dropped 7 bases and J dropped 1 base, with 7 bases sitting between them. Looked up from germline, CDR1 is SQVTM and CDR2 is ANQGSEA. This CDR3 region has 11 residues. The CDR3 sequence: CSAGVNYGYTF. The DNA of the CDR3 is TGCAGCGCGGGGGTTAACTATGGCTACACCTTC.

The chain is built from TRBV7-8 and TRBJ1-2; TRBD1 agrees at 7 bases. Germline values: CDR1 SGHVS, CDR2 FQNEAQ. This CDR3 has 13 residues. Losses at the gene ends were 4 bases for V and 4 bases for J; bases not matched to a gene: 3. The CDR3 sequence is CASSSQGPYGYTF. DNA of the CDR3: TGTGCCAGCAGCTCACAGGGGCCCTATGGCTACACCTTC.

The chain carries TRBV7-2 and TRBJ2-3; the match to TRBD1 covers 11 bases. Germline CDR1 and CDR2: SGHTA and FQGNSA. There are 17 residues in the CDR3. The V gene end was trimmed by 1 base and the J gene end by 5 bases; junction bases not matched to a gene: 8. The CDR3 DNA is TGTGCCAGCAGCTTAGGGTTTAGGACAGGGGGCGTAGATACGCAGTATTTT. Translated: CASSLGFRTGGVDTQYF. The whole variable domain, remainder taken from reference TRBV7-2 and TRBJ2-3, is GAGVSQSPSNKVTEKGKDVELRCDPISGHTALYWYRQSLGQGLEFLIYFQGNSAPDKSGLPSDRFSAERTGGSVSTLTIQRTQQEDSAVYLCASSLGFRTGGVDTQYFGPGTRLTVL.

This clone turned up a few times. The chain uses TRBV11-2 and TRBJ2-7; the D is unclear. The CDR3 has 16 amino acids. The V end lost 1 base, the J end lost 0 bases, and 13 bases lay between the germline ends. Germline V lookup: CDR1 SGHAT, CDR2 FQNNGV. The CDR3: CASSLGPSTSSYEQYF. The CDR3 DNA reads TGTGCCAGCAGCTTAGGCCCATCGACAAGCTCCTACGAGCAGTACTTC.

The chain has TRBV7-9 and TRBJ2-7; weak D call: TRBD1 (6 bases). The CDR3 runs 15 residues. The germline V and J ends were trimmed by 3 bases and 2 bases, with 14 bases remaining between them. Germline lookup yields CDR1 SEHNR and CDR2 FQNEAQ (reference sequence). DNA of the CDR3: TGTGCCAGCAGCTTTGGGACACAGAATCCCTACGAGCAGTACTTC. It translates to CASSFGTQNPYEQYF.

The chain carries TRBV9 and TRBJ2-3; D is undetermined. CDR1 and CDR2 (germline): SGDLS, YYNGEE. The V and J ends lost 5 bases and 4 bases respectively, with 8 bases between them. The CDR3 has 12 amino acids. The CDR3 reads CASSRLSDTQYF. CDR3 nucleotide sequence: TGTGCCAGCAGTCGCCTTTCAGATACGCAGTATTTT.

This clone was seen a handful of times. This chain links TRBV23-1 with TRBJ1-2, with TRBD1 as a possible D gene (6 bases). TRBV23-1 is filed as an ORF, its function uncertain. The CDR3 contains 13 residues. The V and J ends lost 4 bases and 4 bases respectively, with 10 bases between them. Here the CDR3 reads CASSRGGAYGYTF. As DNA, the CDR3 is TGCGCCAGCAGTCGAGGGGGAGCCTATGGCTACACCTTC.

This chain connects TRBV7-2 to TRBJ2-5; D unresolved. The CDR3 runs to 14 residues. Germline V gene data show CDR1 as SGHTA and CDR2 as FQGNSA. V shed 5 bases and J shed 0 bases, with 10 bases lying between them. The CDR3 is CASSQTMYQETQYF. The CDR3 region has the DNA TGTGCCAGCAGCCAAACAATGTACCAAGAGACCCAGTACTTC. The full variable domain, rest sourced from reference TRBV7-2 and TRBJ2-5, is GAGVSQSPSNKVTEKGKDVELRCDPISGHTALYWYRQSLGQGLEFLIYFQGNSAPDKSGLPSDRFSAERTGGSVSTLTIQRTQQEDSAVYLCASSQTMYQETQYFGPGTRLLVL.

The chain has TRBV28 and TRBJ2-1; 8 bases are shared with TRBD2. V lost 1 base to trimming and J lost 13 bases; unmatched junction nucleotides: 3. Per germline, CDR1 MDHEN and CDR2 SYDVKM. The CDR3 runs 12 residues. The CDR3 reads CASSLSGLVQFF. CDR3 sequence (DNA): TGTGCCAGCAGTTTATCGGGACTAGTTCAGTTCTTC.

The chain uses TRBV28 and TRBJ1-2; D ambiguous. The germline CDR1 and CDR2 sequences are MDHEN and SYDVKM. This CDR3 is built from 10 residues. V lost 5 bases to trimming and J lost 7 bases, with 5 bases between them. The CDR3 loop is CASSATGYTF. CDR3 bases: TGTGCCAGCAGTGCTACTGGCTACACCTTC.

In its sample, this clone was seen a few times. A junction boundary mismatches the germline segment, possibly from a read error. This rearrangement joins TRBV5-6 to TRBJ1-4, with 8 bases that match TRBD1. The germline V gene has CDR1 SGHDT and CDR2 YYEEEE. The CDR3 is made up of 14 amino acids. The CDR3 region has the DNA TGTGCCAGCAGCTGGACAGGGACTAGTGAAAAACTGTTTTTT. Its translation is CASSWTGTSEKLFF.

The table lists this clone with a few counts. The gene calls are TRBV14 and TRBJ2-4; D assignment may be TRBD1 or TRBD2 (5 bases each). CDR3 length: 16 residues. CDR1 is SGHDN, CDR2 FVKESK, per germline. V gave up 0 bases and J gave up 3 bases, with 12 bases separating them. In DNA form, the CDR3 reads TGTGCCAGCAGCCAAGATCTGGGACGGGGCAAAAACATTCAGTACTTC. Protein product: CASSQDLGRGKNIQYF. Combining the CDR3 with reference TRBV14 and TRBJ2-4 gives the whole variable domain EAGVTQFPSHSVIEKGQTVTLRCDPISGHDNLYWYRRVMGKEIKFLLHFVKESKQDESGMPNNRFLAERTGGTYSTLKVQPAELEDSGVYFCASSQDLGRGKNIQYFGAGTRLSVL.

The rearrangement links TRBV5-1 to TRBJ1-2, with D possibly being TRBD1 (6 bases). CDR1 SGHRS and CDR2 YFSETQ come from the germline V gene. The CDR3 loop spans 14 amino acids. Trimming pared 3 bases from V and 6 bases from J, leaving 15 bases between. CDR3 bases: TGCGCCAGCAGCTCATTTTCAGGGGAGAATGGCTACACCTTC. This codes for CASSSFSGENGYTF.

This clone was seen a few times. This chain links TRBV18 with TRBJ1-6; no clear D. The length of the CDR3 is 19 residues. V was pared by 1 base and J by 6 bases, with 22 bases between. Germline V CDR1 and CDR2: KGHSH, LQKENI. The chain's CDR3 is CASSPQIGGTVGLNSPLHF. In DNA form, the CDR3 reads TGTGCCAGCTCACCACAGATCGGAGGTACGGTGGGCCTTAATTCACCCCTCCACTTT.

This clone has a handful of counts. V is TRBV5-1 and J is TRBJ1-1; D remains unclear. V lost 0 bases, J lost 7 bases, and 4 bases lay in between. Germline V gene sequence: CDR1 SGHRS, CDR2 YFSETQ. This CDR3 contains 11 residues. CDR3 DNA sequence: TGCGCCAGCAGCTTGGAGGGTGAAGCTTTCTTT. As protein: CASSLEGEAFF.

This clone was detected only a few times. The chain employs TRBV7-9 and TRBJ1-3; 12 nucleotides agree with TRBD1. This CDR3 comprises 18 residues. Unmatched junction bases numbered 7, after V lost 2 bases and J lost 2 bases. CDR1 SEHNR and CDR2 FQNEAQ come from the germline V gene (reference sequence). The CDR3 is CASSLTVRDRGPGNTIYF. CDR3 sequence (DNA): TGTGCCAGCAGCTTAACTGTCCGGGACAGGGGGCCTGGAAACACCATATATTTT.

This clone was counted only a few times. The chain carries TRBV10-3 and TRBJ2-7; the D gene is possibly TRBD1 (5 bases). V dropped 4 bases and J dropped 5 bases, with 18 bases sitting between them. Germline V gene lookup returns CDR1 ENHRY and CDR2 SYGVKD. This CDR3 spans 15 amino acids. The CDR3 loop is CAISAFGQGFDEQYF. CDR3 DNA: TGTGCCATCAGTGCCTTTGGGCAGGGTTTCGACGAGCAGTACTTC.

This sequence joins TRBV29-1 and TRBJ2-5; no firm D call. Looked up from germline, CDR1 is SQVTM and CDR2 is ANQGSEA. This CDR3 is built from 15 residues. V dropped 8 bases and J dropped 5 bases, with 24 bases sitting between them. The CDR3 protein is CSPSMGLLVGETQYF. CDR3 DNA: TGCAGCCCTAGTATGGGGTTATTAGTGGGGGAGACCCAGTACTTC.

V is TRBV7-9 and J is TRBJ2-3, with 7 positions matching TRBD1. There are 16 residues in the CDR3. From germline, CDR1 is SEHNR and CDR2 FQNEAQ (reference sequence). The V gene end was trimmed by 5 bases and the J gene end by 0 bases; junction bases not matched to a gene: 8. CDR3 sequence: CASSPRTGFSTDTQYF. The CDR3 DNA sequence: TGTGCCAGCAGCCCTCGGACAGGCTTTAGCACAGATACGCAGTATTTT.

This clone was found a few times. DNA for the CDR3: TGTGCCAGCAGCCGACAGGGGGTATGGATTATGAACATTCAGTACTTC. Amino acid sequence: CASSRQGVWIMNIQYF. The genes are TRBV5-4 and TRBJ2-4, with 9 bases that match TRBD1. Germline CDR1 reads SGHNT; CDR2 reads YYREEE (reference sequence). The junction had 12 bases not matched to a gene; V was cut back by 4 bases and J by 7 bases. The length of the CDR3 is 16 residues.